A selection of T cell receptor beta chains follows, all from one sample in a study of T cell changes during pregnancy in multiple sclerosis. Measured with immunoSEQ multiplex PCR; TCRdb has only the in-frame clones, and not every one. This table holds roughly 40,000 clones, 91% found once. The sample in question was CD4+ T cells from peripheral blood mononuclear cells, obtained before pregnancy. The receptors were gathered from a female donor with multiple sclerosis, enrolled in a pregnancy study. The CDR3 runs from the conserved cysteine through the conserved F or W. D genes are given only for firm matches. Rows give clone size only sometimes, using once, few, many, or a class for an expanded clone.

>-|TRBV7-9|TRBD2|TRBJ2-7
CASSVAGGDYEQYF
TGTGCCAGCAGCGTAGCGGGGGGGGACTACGAGCAGTACTTC
>-|TRBV30|TRBD1|TRBJ2-3
CAWRDRGTDTQYF
TGTGCCTGGAGAGACAGGGGGACAGATACGCAGTATTTT
>-|TRBV7-2|-|TRBJ2-2
CASSLNNRANTGELFF
TGTGCCAGCAGCCTAAATAACAGGGCGAACACCGGGGAGCTGTTTTTT
>-|TRBV5-3|TRBD2|TRBJ2-5
CARSLRVRTSDPFSIKTQYF
TGTGCCAGAAGCTTGAGGGTTAGGACTAGCGACCCCTTTTCGATAAAGACCCAGTACTTC
>-|TRBV5-1|-|TRBJ1-4
CASSLATELTTNEKLFF
TGCGCCAGCAGCTTGGCGACAGAACTTACAACTAATGAAAAACTGTTTTTT
>-|TRBV19|TRBD1|TRBJ2-5
CASRDRGVETQYF
TGTGCCAGTAGGGACAGGGGTGTTGAGACCCAGTACTTC
>-|TRBV7-2|TRBD1|TRBJ1-1
CASSHDRGLTEAFF
TGTGCCAGCAGCCACGACAGGGGGCTCACTGAAGCTTTCTTT
>-|TRBV6-5|-|TRBJ1-5
CASSSAGVSDQPQHF
TGTGCCAGCAGTAGTGCAGGGGTGTCCGATCAGCCCCAGCATTTT
>-|TRBV4-3|TRBD1|TRBJ2-1
CASSHPLTGGSYNEQFF
TGCGCCAGCAGCCACCCCTTGACAGGGGGCTCCTACAATGAGCAGTTCTTC
>-|TRBV4-1|TRBD2|TRBJ2-3
CASSPPPAGAFTDTQYF
TGCGCCAGCAGCCCCCCCCCAGCGGGGGCCTTCACAGATACGCAGTATTTT
>-|TRBV18|-|TRBJ1-1
CASSPSVGTGLNTEAFF
TGTGCCAGCTCACCGTCGGTGGGGACTGGTCTGAACACTGAAGCTTTCTTT
>-|TRBV14|-|TRBJ2-3
CASSQVRSTDTQYF
TGTGCCAGCAGCCAAGTGAGGAGCACAGATACGCAGTATTTT
>-|TRBV30|TRBD1|TRBJ1-2
CAWSDSVNRGGYGYTF
TGTGCCTGGAGCGATTCCGTTAACAGGGGGGGATATGGCTACACCTTC
>-|TRBV20-1|-|TRBJ2-7
CSPGGYEQYF
TGCAGTCCCGGGGGCTACGAGCAGTACTTC
>-|TRBV11-2|-|TRBJ1-1
CASSLGQRTVMNTEAFF
TGTGCCAGCAGCTTAGGCCAGCGGACAGTCATGAACACTGAAGCTTTCTTT
>once|TRBV6-1|-|TRBJ1-3
CASRAQGIGGNTIYF
TGTGCCAGCAGGGCCCAGGGGATAGGTGGAAACACCATATATTTT
>-|TRBV4-2|-|TRBJ1-5
CASSQRDKGARESNQPQHF
TGTGCCAGCAGCCAAAGGGATAAAGGGGCCCGAGAGAGCAATCAGCCCCAGCATTTT
>-|TRBV7-9|-|TRBJ1-2
CASSSGTNYGYTF
TGTGCCAGCAGCTCCGGGACAAACTATGGCTACACCTTC
>-|TRBV5-5|-|TRBJ1-1
CASSGAGTRNTEAFF
TGTGCCAGCAGCGGGGCCGGGACACGGAACACTGAAGCTTTCTTT
>-|TRBV5-4|-|TRBJ2-2
CASSFGTRNTGELFF
TGTGCCAGCAGCTTCGGGACAAGGAACACCGGGGAGCTGTTTTTT
>-|TRBV7-9|TRBD2|TRBJ2-3
CASSVLTSGGSTDTQYF
TGTGCCAGCAGCGTCCTGACTAGCGGGGGGAGCACAGATACGCAGTATTTT
>-|TRBV7-2|TRBD2|TRBJ2-3
CASTLAGAGRTDTQYF
TGTGCCAGCACTCTAGCGGGGGCGGGTAGGACAGATACGCAGTATTTT
>-|TRBV30|-|TRBJ1-4
CAWRQKNEKLFF
TGTGCCTGGAGACAGAAGAATGAAAAACTGTTTTTT
>once|TRBV5-6|TRBD1|TRBJ1-3
CASSAGQGMAGNTIYF
TGTGCCAGCAGCGCAGGACAGGGAATGGCTGGAAACACCATATATTTT
>-|TRBV6-5|TRBD1|TRBJ2-7
CASSYGTGPTYEQYF
TGTGCCAGCAGTTATGGGACAGGGCCAACCTACGAGCAGTACTTC
>-|TRBV7-2|-|TRBJ2-2
CASSLLGRNTGELFF
TGTGCCAGCAGCTTATTGGGGCGGAACACCGGGGAGCTGTTTTTT
>-|TRBV29-1|TRBD1|TRBJ1-2
CSVGHLMLPGQVNYGYTF
TGCAGCGTTGGCCATCTGATGCTACCGGGACAGGTTAACTATGGCTACACCTTC
>-|TRBV19|TRBD2|TRBJ2-5
CASSIGTNPQETQYF
TGTGCCAGTAGTATCGGGACTAATCCGCAAGAGACCCAGTACTTC
>-|TRBV9|TRBD1|TRBJ1-1
CASSQGQANTEAFF
TGTGCCAGCAGCCAAGGACAGGCGAACACTGAAGCTTTCTTT
>once|TRBV20-1|-|TRBJ2-1
CSASLGGEQFF
TGCAGTGCTAGCCTAGGGGGTGAGCAGTTCTTC
>once|TRBV6-6|-|TRBJ1-1
CASSYGAAANTEAFF
TGTGCCAGCAGTTACGGGGCGGCGGCGAACACTGAAGCTTTCTTT
>-|TRBV19|-|TRBJ1-2
CASTLYSAYGYTF
TGTGCCAGTACCCTTTACAGTGCATATGGCTACACCTTC
>-|TRBV7-3|-|TRBJ1-2
CASRREGSGGYTF
TGTGCCAGCAGACGGGAGGGGAGTGGTGGCTACACCTTC
>-|TRBV6-5|-|TRBJ2-7
CASSTRDTISYEQYF
TGTGCCAGCAGTACTAGGGACACGATCTCCTACGAGCAGTACTTC
>-|TRBV15|-|TRBJ1-3
CATSRDSYGRGGNTIYF
TGTGCCACCAGCAGAGATAGTTACGGCAGGGGAGGAAACACCATATATTTT
>-|TRBV6-4|TRBD1|TRBJ1-1
CASSVDPGQGAEAFF
TGTGCCAGCAGTGTTGATCCGGGACAGGGGGCTGAAGCTTTCTTT
>-|TRBV7-3|-|TRBJ2-5
CASSRVKGMYQETQYF
TGTGCCAGCAGCCGCGTAAAGGGGATGTACCAAGAGACCCAGTACTTC
>-|TRBV2|TRBD1|TRBJ2-2
CASSRTGAPGELFF
TGTGCCAGCAGCCGTACAGGGGCCCCCGGGGAGCTGTTTTTT
>few|TRBV6-5|TRBD1|TRBJ1-6
CASSYSTGGESPLHF
TGTGCCAGCAGTTACTCCACAGGGGGTGAATCACCCCTCCACTTT
>once|TRBV7-9|TRBD1|TRBJ1-2
CASSPTGTGNYGYTF
TGTGCCAGCAGCCCGACCGGGACAGGGAACTATGGCTACACCTTC
>-|TRBV18|TRBD2|TRBJ2-1
CASSPLTSGGPSSYNEQFF
TGTGCCAGCTCACCCCTGACTAGCGGGGGGCCAAGCTCCTACAATGAGCAGTTCTTC